This T cell receptor (beta chain) was observed in a study of T cells expressing NK-cell markers. Study findings and constraints: As a fraction of CD8+ T cells, dominant NKG2C+ clonotypes reached about 1.0-7.0% in over 5 donors. HCMV specificity of the expanded NKG2C+ T cell clones was not established.

As regards this clonotype: Antigen: not known.

TCRdb reprocessed the 5' RACE reads, keeping one entry per CDR3 protein, no DNA. The sample has 150,000 to 200,000 distinct CDR3 sequences. The TCR was taken from a man aged 18-69 years in good health. Sample: blood T cells: a sorted CD56 or NKG2C T cell subset, CD4+ or CD8+ T cells, or bulk PBMC T cells (not recorded which).

The CDR3 region is CASSSATSGGDEQFF. This rearrangement joins TRBV6-5 to TRBJ2-1; TCRdb proposes TRBD1, but this gene call is untestable without DNA. The CDR3 sequence is 15 residues long. CDR1 and CDR2 (germline): MNHEY, SVGAGI.